These T cell receptor beta chains were read from a single sample in a study of T cells in Graves' hyperthyroidism and ophthalmopathy. TCRdb itself ran the multiplex PCR reads through MiXCR, one entry per CDR3 protein. The sample consists of about 680,000 distinct CDR3 sequences, 35% of them appearing once. The sequenced sample was blood. Every receptor here comes from a woman aged 40-49 years with Graves' hyperthyroidism. The CDR3 runs from the conserved cysteine through the conserved F or W. Fields, in order: V gene, J gene, clone size, D gene, CDR3 DNA, CDR3 protein. A D gene is named only where the DNA matches it firmly. Size is stated for part of the rows, as once, few or many counts, or as a class when the clone is expanded.

>TRBV2|TRBJ2-2|-|-
TGTGCCAGCAGTAGGGAGGGGGCAGGTTACGCGAACACCGGGGAGCTGTTTTTT
CASSREGAGYANTGELFF
>TRBV9|TRBJ1-1|-|TRBD1
TGTGCCAGCAGCCAGCGGGACAGACTGAACACTGAAGCTTTCTTT
CASSQRDRLNTEAFF
>TRBV7-9|TRBJ1-3|-|TRBD1
TGTGCCAGCGCGAGGGACAGGGATGAAAACACCATATATTTT
CASARDRDENTIYF
>TRBV19|TRBJ1-1|-|-
TGTGCCAGCCGACCAGGGCGAGTAGACACTGAAGCTTTCTTT
CASRPGRVDTEAFF
>TRBV10-3|TRBJ2-3|few|-
TGTGCCATCAGTGAGTCCGAGGGAACGCAGTATTTT
CAISESEGTQYF
>TRBV20-1|TRBJ2-1|-|TRBD2
TGCAGTGCGTTGACTAGCGGGGGGGCCCGGTTCTACAATGAGCAGTTCTTC
CSALTSGGARFYNEQFF
>TRBV20-1|TRBJ1-5|-|-
TGCAGTGCCCACAAGGACGGCGCACAAGAGACCCAGCATTTT
CSAHKDGAQETQHF
>TRBV10-3|TRBJ2-7|many|TRBD1
TGTGCCTCGGAACGGGACAGGGGGCCTTACGAGCAGTACTTC
CASERDRGPYEQYF
>TRBV28|TRBJ2-7|many|-
TGTGCCAGCAGCCGGGGTTGGTACGAGCAGTACTTC
CASSRGWYEQYF
>TRBV14|TRBJ1-2|many|TRBD1
TGTGCCAGCAGCCAAGACCCCGGGACAGCCAACTATGGCTACACCTTC
CASSQDPGTANYGYTF
>TRBV12-3/TRBV12-4|TRBJ1-1|-|-
TGTGCCAGCAGCGAGTCTAGGACAGCTGCTCACCCTGAAGCTTTCTTT
CASSESRTAAHPEAFF
>TRBV10-3|TRBJ2-2|-|-
TGTGCCAGCAGTTACGAGGGACATAAGGCCGGGGAGCTGTTTTTT
CASSYEGHKAGELFF
>TRBV6-6|TRBJ1-2|many|-
TGTGCCAGCAGTTGGGGGGAAGGCTACACCTTC
CASSWGEGYTF
>TRBV19|TRBJ1-3|-|TRBD1
TGTGCCAGTACCCCTACAGGGGGATATTCCTCTGGAAACACCATATATTTT
CASTPTGGYSSGNTIYF
>TRBV2|TRBJ1-2|-|TRBD1
TGTGCCAGCAGTAAAAGGACAGGGACTGGAAACACCTTC
CASSKRTGTGNTF
>TRBV10-2|TRBJ1-1|-|TRBD1
TGCGCCAGCAGCCAACGGGACAGGGCAGGCGGAGAAGCTTTCTTT
CASSQRDRAGGEAFF
>TRBV19|TRBJ2-1|-|-
TGTGCCAGTAGTGTACAATCCGGGTCCTACAATGAGCAGTTCTTC
CASSVQSGSYNEQFF
>TRBV12-3/TRBV12-4|TRBJ1-1|-|TRBD1
TGTGCCATGAACAGGGGAGGGGCGGACACTGAAGCTCTCTTT
CAMNRGGADTEALF
>TRBV6-5|TRBJ2-2|few|TRBD1
TGTGCCAGCAGTTACCCGGGACAGGCGAACACCGGGGAGCTGTTTTTT
CASSYPGQANTGELFF
>TRBV7-9|TRBJ2-2|few|TRBD2
TGTGCCAGCAGCTCCTATATATGGACTAGCGGGAGTTCCACCGGGGAGCTGTTTTTT
CASSSYIWTSGSSTGELFF
>TRBV7-8|TRBJ2-1|few|-
TGTGCCAGCAGCTTATTTCGGCGGGAGCAGTTCTTC
CASSLFRREQFF
>TRBV10-2|TRBJ1-6|many|TRBD1
TGCGCCAGCAGTGTTCAGGGGGAATCACCCCTCCACTTT
CASSVQGESPLHF
>TRBV7-9|TRBJ2-5|many|-
TGTGCCAGCGTTTATATGGGGCAGGGAGAGACCCAGTACTTC
CASVYMGQGETQYF
>TRBV25-1|TRBJ1-5|few|TRBD1
TGTGCCAGCAGTCGAGGCGGACAGGGCAATCAGCCCCAGCATTTT
CASSRGGQGNQPQHF
>TRBV10-3|TRBJ2-7|-|-
TGTGCCATCAGTGTTGGGGGTGACGAGCAGTACTTC
CAISVGGDEQYF
>TRBV19|TRBJ1-2|many|-
TGTGCCAGTAGTCCTTCCTTTGACAGCTATGGCTACACCTTC
CASSPSFDSYGYTF
>TRBV20-1|TRBJ1-5|few|-
TGCAGTGCCAGTGGACAGACCTACAATCAGCCCCAGCATTTT
CSASGQTYNQPQHF
>TRBV4-3|TRBJ2-5|few|TRBD2
TGCGCCAGCAGCCACTCCCGCGGGGGGGGTTCGGAGACCCAGTACTTC
CASSHSRGGGSETQYF
>TRBV19|TRBJ1-4|few|-
TGTGCCAGTAGTATACCAGGGGATGAAAAACTGTTTTTT
CASSIPGDEKLFF
>TRBV29-1|TRBJ2-2|-|-
TGCAGCGTTGAGGGCCGAGGGGAGAACACCGGGGAGCTGCTTTTT
CSVEGRGENTGELLF
>TRBV9|TRBJ1-5|many|-
TGTGCCAGCAGCGTCAACAGCATGAGCAATCAGCCCCAGCATTTT
CASSVNSMSNQPQHF
>TRBV12-3/TRBV12-4|TRBJ1-5|many|-
TGTGCCAGCAGTTTTGACGCGGGGGGGAGTCAGCCCCAGCATTTT
CASSFDAGGSQPQHF
>TRBV6-1|TRBJ2-5|once|TRBD1
TGTGCCAGCGGGGAGACAGGGGCCGTAGAGACCCAGTACTTC
CASGETGAVETQYF
>TRBV7-8|TRBJ2-7|-|TRBD2
TGTGCCAGCAGCCCAAGTCTAGCTAGCGGGCGAAGCTCCTACGAGCAGTACTTC
CASSPSLASGRSSYEQYF
>TRBV9|TRBJ1-2|many|-
TGTGCCAGCAGCGTTGCACTTAGGGGACCCTACTACACCTTC
CASSVALRGPYYTF
>TRBV7-6|TRBJ1-5|many|-
TGTGCCAGCAGCTTAGCAGCAGGTCCCCAGCATTTT
CASSLAAGPQHF
>TRBV2|TRBJ1-5|-|-
TGTGCCAGCACGAGGTCATTGGGGAATAGCAATCAGCCCCAGCATTTT
CASTRSLGNSNQPQHF
>TRBV5-1|TRBJ1-1|-|-
TGCGCCAGCAGCACCCCCGAGGAAATGAACACTGAAGCTTTCTTT
CASSTPEEMNTEAFF
>TRBV7-9|TRBJ1-2|many|-
TGTGCCAGCAGCACGAGGGGTGGCTACACCTTC
CASSTRGGYTF
>TRBV19|TRBJ1-5|many|-
TGTGCCAGTAGATGGGACACGGCTCAGCCCCAGCATTTT
CASRWDTAQPQHF
>TRBV18|TRBJ2-7|few|-
TGTGCCAGCTCACCACACCAGTTTCTTTACGAGCAGTACTTC
CASSPHQFLYEQYF
>TRBV7-9|TRBJ2-7|-|TRBD1
TGTGCCAGCAGCTGGGGTGATGGACAGGGCATCCCCATAGTCTACGAGCAGTACTTT
CASSWGDGQGIPIVYEQYF
>TRBV5-4|TRBJ1-3|many|-
TGTGCCAGCAGCCTAGGAAACCCGACACAACCGGGAAACACCATATATTTT
CASSLGNPTQPGNTIYF
>TRBV6-5|TRBJ1-2|few|-
TGTGCCAGCAGTTATGTGGCCAACTACAGATATGGCTACACCTTC
CASSYVANYRYGYTF
>TRBV11-2|TRBJ2-7|many|TRBD2
TGTGCCAGCAGCTACCGTAGCGGGAGTCTCTACGAGCAGTACTTC
CASSYRSGSLYEQYF
>TRBV20-1|TRBJ2-6|many|-
TGCAGTGCGGTCCCCGGGTCTGGGGCCAACGTCCTGACTTTC
CSAVPGSGANVLTF
>TRBV7-6|TRBJ1-2|many|-
TGTGCCAGCAGCTTGGAAGCAGACAGTAACTATGGCTACACCTTC
CASSLEADSNYGYTF